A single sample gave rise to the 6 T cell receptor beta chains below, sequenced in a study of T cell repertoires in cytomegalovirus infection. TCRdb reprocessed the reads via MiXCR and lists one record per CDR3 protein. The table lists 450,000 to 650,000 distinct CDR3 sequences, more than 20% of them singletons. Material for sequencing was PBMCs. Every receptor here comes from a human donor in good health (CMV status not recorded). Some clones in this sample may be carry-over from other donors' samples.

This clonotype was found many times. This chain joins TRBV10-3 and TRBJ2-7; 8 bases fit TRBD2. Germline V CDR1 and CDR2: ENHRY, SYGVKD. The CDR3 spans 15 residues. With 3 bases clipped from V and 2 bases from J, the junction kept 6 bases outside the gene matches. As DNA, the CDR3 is TGTGCCATCAGTGATCGGGCGGGAGGTGCCTACGAGCAGTACTTC. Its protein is CAISDRAGGAYEQYF.

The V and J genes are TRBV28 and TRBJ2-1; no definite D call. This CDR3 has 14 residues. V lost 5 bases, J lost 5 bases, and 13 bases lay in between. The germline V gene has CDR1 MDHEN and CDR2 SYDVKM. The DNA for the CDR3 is TGTGCCAGCAGTCCCACTCGACTGAACAATGAGCAGTTCTTC. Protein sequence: CASSPTRLNNEQFF. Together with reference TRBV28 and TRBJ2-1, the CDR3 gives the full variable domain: DVKVTQSSRYLVKRTGEKVFLECVQDMDHENMFWYRQDPGLGLRLIYFSYDVKMKEKGDIPEGYSVSREKKERFSLILESASTNQTSMYLCASSPTRLNNEQFFGPGTRLTVL.

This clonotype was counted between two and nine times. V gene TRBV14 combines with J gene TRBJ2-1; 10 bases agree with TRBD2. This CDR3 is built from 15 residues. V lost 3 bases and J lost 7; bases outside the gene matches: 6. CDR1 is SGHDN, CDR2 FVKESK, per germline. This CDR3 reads CASSQIAGGGNEQFF. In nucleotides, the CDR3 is TGTGCCAGCAGCCAGATAGCGGGAGGAGGGAATGAGCAGTTCTTC. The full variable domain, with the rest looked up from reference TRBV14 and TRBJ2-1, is EAGVTQFPSHSVIEKGQTVTLRCDPISGHDNLYWYRRVMGKEIKFLLHFVKESKQDESGMPNNRFLAERTGGTYSTLKVQPAELEDSGVYFCASSQIAGGGNEQFFGPGTRLTVL.

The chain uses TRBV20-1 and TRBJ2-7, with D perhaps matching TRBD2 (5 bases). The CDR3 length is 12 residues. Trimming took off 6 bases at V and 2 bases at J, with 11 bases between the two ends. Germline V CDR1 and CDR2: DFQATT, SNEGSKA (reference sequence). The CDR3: CSAPRRAYEQYV. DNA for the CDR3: TGCAGTGCCCCACGGCGGGCCTACGAGCAGTACGTC.

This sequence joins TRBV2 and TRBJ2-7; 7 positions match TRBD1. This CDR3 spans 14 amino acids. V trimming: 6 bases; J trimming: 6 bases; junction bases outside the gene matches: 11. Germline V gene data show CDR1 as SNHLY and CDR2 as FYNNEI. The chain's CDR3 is CASRRGQSSTEQYF. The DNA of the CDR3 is TGTGCCAGCAGAAGGGGGCAGAGTTCTACCGAGCAGTACTTC.

CDR3: CASSEGDYGYTF. In DNA, the CDR3 is TGTGCCAGCAGCGAAGGAGACTATGGCTACACCTTC. The chain recombines TRBV7-9 with TRBJ1-2, with unresolved D. V shed 5 bases and J shed 3 bases, with 7 bases lying between them. This CDR3 region has 12 residues. From germline, CDR1 is SEHNR and CDR2 FQNEAQ (reference sequence).